The rows below give T cell receptor beta chains drawn from one sample of a study of monozygotic twins with inflammatory bowel disease. After re-calling the 5' RACE reads, TCRdb lists one entry per CDR3 protein, DNA absent. The table for this sample gives fewer than 200,000 distinct CDR3 sequences. The sample consisted of blood. These receptor sequences come from a human donor with ulcerative colitis or Crohn's disease, or a healthy co-twin of an affected twin (not recorded which). Each CDR3 is given with its conserved first and last residue. Each record gives: V gene, J gene, CDR3 protein.

TRBV5-1,TRBJ2-3,CASSLGDQRSTDTQYF
TRBV7-9,TRBJ2-1,CASSFVGYEQFF
TRBV4-1,TRBJ2-1,CASSQDPGADNEQFF
TRBV24-1,TRBJ2-2,CATSDLQGEELFF
TRBV24-1,TRBJ2-2,CATSYSNTGELFF
TRBV12-3/TRBV12-4,TRBJ1-4,CASSLSAGIEKLFF
TRBV19,TRBJ2-1,CASSISPTGSYNEQFF
TRBV11-2,TRBJ2-1,CASSSVGSGTGGRNEQFF
TRBV5-1,TRBJ2-7,CASAVNRGYEQYF
TRBV7-6,TRBJ1-4,CASSPYQGGVNEKLFF
TRBV4-1,TRBJ2-7,CASSQVAGDAYEQYF
TRBV28,TRBJ2-5,CASRDHRVGQETQYF
TRBV4-1,TRBJ2-5,CASSQDGGRGETQYF
TRBV11-2,TRBJ2-7,CASSTPGHQDSYEQYF
TRBV6-5,TRBJ1-2,CASSYSNPWSASNYGYTF
TRBV11-3,TRBJ2-5,CASSRDSQETQYF
TRBV30,TRBJ1-5,CAWSSGGSNQPQHF
TRBV2,TRBJ2-2,CASSETTNTGELFF
TRBV7-3,TRBJ2-3,CASSLLAGDGTDTQYF
TRBV5-1,TRBJ1-4,CASSLKLKTEKLFF
TRBV20-1,TRBJ2-1,CSARNAVTYNEQFF
TRBV5-1,TRBJ2-1,CASHAGVNEQFF
TRBV27,TRBJ2-1,CASSLPGGFYNEQFF
TRBV12-3/TRBV12-4,TRBJ2-5,CASTAGSALQETQYF
TRBV24-1,TRBJ2-1,CATRTSGIGEQFF
TRBV6-1,TRBJ1-2,CASSITPDTPGYTF
TRBV4-2,TRBJ2-5,CASSPAHGRAETQYF
TRBV12-5,TRBJ2-5,CASGPPGTGLGLETQYF
TRBV5-1,TRBJ1-1,CASSSTGTLYTEAFF
TRBV5-1,TRBJ2-3,CASSPGNSGSSDTQYF
TRBV12-3/TRBV12-4,TRBJ1-3,CASSPQGASGNTIYF
TRBV14,TRBJ2-4,CASSQEKGQGRKNIQYF
TRBV11-2,TRBJ2-7,CASSPNRQEVHF
TRBV10-3,TRBJ2-7,CAISGTSGRAVSYEQYF
TRBV20-1,TRBJ2-1,CSASKGQGWNEQFF
TRBV28,TRBJ2-5,CASSQSGTQETQYF
TRBV9,TRBJ2-2,CASSATNRGAQGTGELFF
TRBV29-1,TRBJ2-4,CSVEAPLAGVGNIQYF
TRBV27,TRBJ1-6,CASSSGSSYNSPLHF
TRBV5-5,TRBJ2-1,CASSPGGDRRENEQFF
TRBV24-1,TRBJ1-2,CATSDFWGNGYTF
TRBV19,TRBJ1-1,CASTHRMGAGTEAFF
TRBV5-1,TRBJ2-7,CASSLLSVTANSYEQYF
TRBV6-4,TRBJ2-1,CASSEEIYNEQFF